The 13 T cell receptor beta chains presented below share a single source sample, sequenced in a study of cytomegalovirus exposure and HLA in healthy donors. The PCR had 60 Vbeta and 13 Jbeta primers. Using immunoSEQ multiplex PCR, the repertoire was profiled, and TCRdb retains in-frame clones only, with some absent. The sample lists roughly 250,000 clones; about 80% were seen once. The sample was PBMCs. All receptors come from a girl aged 2 to 10 in good health and CMV-seronegative.

This clone turned up a few times. This chain links TRBV30 with TRBJ1-4; D is unclear. CDR3 length: 11 amino acids. Germline CDR1 is GTSNPN and CDR2 is SVGIG (reference sequence). Trimming stripped 0 bases from V and 8 bases from J, with 4 bases between. In DNA, the CDR3 is TGTGCCTGGAGTGTACAAGAAAAACTGTTTTTT. Encoded protein: CAWSVQEKLFF.

The rearrangement joins TRBV10-1 to TRBJ1-4; D possibly corresponds to TRBD1 (5 bases). With 6 bases removed from V and 5 bases from J, the gap between germline ends came to 19 bases. Germline V gives CDR1 WNHNN, CDR2 SYGVQD (reference sequence). The CDR3 length is 16 residues. The CDR3, as DNA: TGCGCCAGCAGCCCAGGGAGGGATCCCCTGAATGAAAAACTGTTTTTT. Amino acids: CASSPGRDPLNEKLFF.

The rearrangement uses TRBV4-1 and TRBJ2-1; 10 bases agree with TRBD2. CDR1 and CDR2 from the germline V gene are MGHRA and YSYEKL. With V trimmed by 0 bases and J by 6 bases, 2 bases remained unmatched. The length of the CDR3 is 15 residues. The chain's CDR3 is CASSQDSGGANEQFF. CDR3 nucleotides: TGCGCCAGCAGCCAAGACAGCGGGGGGGCCAATGAGCAGTTCTTC.

The DNA of the CDR3 is TGTGCCAGCAGTCTAGGGACTAGCGGATCATACGAGCAGTACTTC. Amino acid sequence: CASSLGTSGSYEQYF. The rearrangement joins TRBV5-4 to TRBJ2-7; 11 bases map to TRBD2. CDR1 and CDR2 (germline): SGHNT, YYREEE (reference sequence). V shed 5 bases and J 4 bases; nucleotides not matched to a gene: 8. The CDR3 length is 15 residues.

V gene TRBV4-1 combines with J gene TRBJ1-1; the match to TRBD1 covers 8 bases. The CDR3 contains 15 residues. Germline loops: CDR1 MGHRA, CDR2 YSYEKL. The V gene end was trimmed by 4 bases and the J gene end by 9 bases; junction bases not matched to a gene: 13. CDR3 DNA: TGCGCCAGCAGCCCATTTAGACAGGGGCCCGGGAAAGCTTTCTTT. Protein product: CASSPFRQGPGKAFF.

The chain joins TRBV4-1 to TRBJ2-5; TRBD1 might be the D (6 bases). The J call may not be correct, given that the DNA end is closer to TRBJ2-7. This CDR3 is built from 14 residues. CDR1 is MGHRA, CDR2 YSYEKL, per germline. The CDR3 DNA is TGCGCCAGCAGCCAGTCACAGGGAACCTACGAGCAGTACTTC. Residues: CASSQSQGTYEQYF.

J is TRBJ1-1 and V is TRBV29-1, with D perhaps TRBD1 (6 bases). Between the trimmed V and J ends, which lost 8 bases and 5 bases, there was a span of 21 bases. Germline-derived CDR1 and CDR2 are SQVTM and ANQGSEA. This CDR3 is 14 amino acids long. The CDR3 is CSHYPAGGVTEAFF. The DNA for the CDR3 is TGCAGCCATTACCCGGCGGGGGGCGTGACTGAAGCTTTCTTT.

This chain links TRBV11-2 with TRBJ1-3; 7 nucleotides align to TRBD1. With V trimmed by 5 bases and J by 0 bases, 4 bases remained unmatched. Looked up from germline, CDR1 is SGHAT and CDR2 is FQNNGV. The CDR3 is 15 residues long. CDR3 in amino acids: CASSPGQYSGNTIYF. Here the CDR3 DNA reads TGTGCCAGCAGCCCGGGACAGTACTCTGGAAACACCATATATTTT.

J is TRBJ1-5 and V is TRBV9, with TRBD1 as a possible D gene (6 bases). V was pared by 0 bases and J by 8 bases, with 12 bases between. Germline assignment: CDR1 SGDLS and CDR2 YYNGEE. The length of the CDR3 is 14 residues. CDR3 nucleotides: TGTGCCAGCAGCGTAGGGGACAACGGTGAGCCCCAGCATTTT. Translated, it gives CASSVGDNGEPQHF.

The V gene is TRBV11-2, the J gene TRBJ2-2, with D hard to call. Trimming stripped 5 bases from V and 3 bases from J, with 13 bases between. The V gene's germline CDR1 is SGHAT and CDR2 FQNNGV. The CDR3 loop spans 15 amino acids. The CDR3 bases are TGTGCCAGCAGCCCGTCGAGTCGGGACACCGGGGAGCTGTTTTTT. Its protein is CASSPSSRDTGELFF.

This rearrangement joins TRBV5-4 to TRBJ1-2; D perhaps matches TRBD1 (6 bases). The CDR3 extends over 13 amino acids. Germline values: CDR1 SGHNT, CDR2 YYREEE (reference sequence). Trimming removed 4 bases from V and 1 base from J, with 8 bases in between. The CDR3 region is CASSTDSNYGYTF. CDR3 nucleotides: TGTGCCAGCAGCACGGACAGTAACTATGGCTACACCTTC.

The rearrangement uses TRBV5-1 and TRBJ2-5, with 7 bases fitting TRBD2. V was clipped by 4 bases and J by 4 bases; unmatched bases: 7. The germline gives CDR1 SGHRS, CDR2 YFSETQ. The CDR3 runs 14 residues. The CDR3 loop is CASSPVGGVETQYF. DNA of the CDR3: TGCGCCAGCAGCCCGGTTGGGGGGGTAGAGACCCAGTACTTC.

The V and J genes are TRBV13 and TRBJ2-1, with TRBD2 matching over 11 bases. Per germline, CDR1 PRHDT and CDR2 FYEKMQ (reference sequence). The length of the CDR3 is 15 residues. V trimming: 4 bases; J trimming: 4 bases; junction bases outside the gene matches: 3. DNA for the CDR3: TGTGCCAGCAGCTCTAGCGGGGGGCTTTACAATGAGCAGTTCTTC. It is translated as CASSSSGGLYNEQFF.